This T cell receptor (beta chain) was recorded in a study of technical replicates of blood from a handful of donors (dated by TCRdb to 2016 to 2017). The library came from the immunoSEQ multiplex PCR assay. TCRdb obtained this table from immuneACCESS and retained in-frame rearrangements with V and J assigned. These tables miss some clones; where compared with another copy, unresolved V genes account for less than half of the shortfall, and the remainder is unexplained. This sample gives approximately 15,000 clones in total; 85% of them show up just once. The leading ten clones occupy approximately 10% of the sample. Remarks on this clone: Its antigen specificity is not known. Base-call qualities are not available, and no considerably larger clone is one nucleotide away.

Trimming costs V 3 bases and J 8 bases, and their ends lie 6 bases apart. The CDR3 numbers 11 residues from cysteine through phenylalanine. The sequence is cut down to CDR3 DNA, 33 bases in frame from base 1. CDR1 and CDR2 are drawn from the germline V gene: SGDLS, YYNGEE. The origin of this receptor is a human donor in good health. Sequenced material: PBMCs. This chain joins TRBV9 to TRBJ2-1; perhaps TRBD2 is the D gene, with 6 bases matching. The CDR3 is CASSGGDEQFF. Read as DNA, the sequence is TGTGCCAGCAGCGGGGGGGATGAGCAGTTCTTC.